This T cell receptor beta chain derives from a study of blood T cell repertoires in COVID-19. Study context: Sources were T cells, B-cell-depleted T cells, or PBMCs; the material itself was cDNA or gDNA.

The CDR3 extends over 12 amino acids. V lost 8 bases to trimming and J lost 3 bases, with 10 bases between them. Germline loops: CDR1 SNHLY, CDR2 FYNNEI. Per the original methods: Reference gene primers were amplified, and this amplification served to estimate nucleated cell counts. TCRdb keeps only in-frame clones here, not all; method: immunoSEQ multiplex PCR. V, J and clone size reflect that table, while D and trimming were determined from the DNA. The sample has around 100,000 clones; 85% to 90% are singletons. This clone was found once. This chain joins TRBV2 and TRBJ2-5; weak D call: TRBD1 (5 bases). The material sequenced was peripheral blood. This receptor was obtained from a human donor in a cohort sampled during active COVID-19. DNA for the CDR3: TGTGCCAGCGGGGCCTCAGAAGAGACCCAGTACTTC. It translates to CASGASEETQYF.